The T cell receptor (beta chain) under discussion was sequenced for a study of CD8 T cells in Susac syndrome. Study in general: Six sequenced Susac syndrome patients had clinically active disease, while 8 or 9 were in remission. Susac syndrome patients were untreated, on corticosteroids with some adding intravenous immunoglobulin, or on intravenous immunoglobulin only.

This CDR3 spans 14 amino acids. Germline V gene lookup returns CDR1 GTSNPN and CDR2 SVGIG (reference sequence). V lost 6 bases, J lost 0 bases, and 13 bases lay in between. It was with random hexamers that roughly 0.5 to 1 ug RNA was reverse transcribed. Coverage of TCR beta CDR3 amplification by immunoSEQ multiplex PCR extended to 54 Vbeta and 13 Jbeta. TCRdb recomputed calls from the immunoSEQ multiplex PCR reads with MiXCR, one row per CDR3 protein. The profile shows under 95,000 distinct CDR3 sequences, approximately 95% of them singletons. The rearrangement uses TRBV30 and TRBJ2-3; the D gene is possibly TRBD1 (5 bases). The source is a human donor with Susac syndrome. Sequenced sample: CD8+ T cells from PBMCs. CDR3 DNA sequence: TGTGCCTGTGACAGAGGCGCTAGCACAGATACGCAGTATTTT. This sequence encodes CACDRGASTDTQYF.